The 8 T cell receptor beta chains given below trace back to one sample, sequenced in a study of preoperative IRX-2 immunotherapy in early breast cancer. The table came from immunoSEQ multiplex PCR; TCRdb's copy has only in-frame clones and leaves some out. The sample yields approximately 30,000 clones, nearly 90% seen once. Indicated treatment: preoperative locoregional IRX-2 cytokine immunotherapy. The sequencing here drew on tumor tissue, taken after IRX-2 immunotherapy. The receptors were sampled from a human donor with breast cancer.

This clone was counted once. The rearrangement links TRBV19 to TRBJ1-1; D may be TRBD1 (5 bases). V shed 5 bases and J shed 4 bases, with 17 bases lying between them. Germline CDR1 reads LNHDA; CDR2 reads SQIVND (reference sequence). The CDR3 runs 15 residues. The CDR3, as DNA: TGTGCCAGTAGTTCTCCCCGGGCAGGGAGCACTGAAGCTTTCTTT. Its protein is CASSSPRAGSTEAFF.

The CDR3 loop reads CASRWTGAENTEAFF. CDR3 sequence (DNA): TGTGCCAGCAGATGGACAGGCGCCGAGAACACTGAAGCTTTCTTT. The V call is TRBV28, the J call TRBJ1-1; 7 bases are a match to TRBD1. Trimming removed 6 bases from V and 1 base from J; junction bases left unmatched: 8. This CDR3 has 15 amino acids. The germline V gene encodes CDR1 MDHEN and CDR2 SYDVKM.

This chain joins TRBV19 and TRBJ1-5; a possible D gene is TRBD1 (5 bases). The CDR3 covers 17 residues. Between the trimmed V and J ends, which lost 5 bases and 1 base, there was a span of 18 bases. CDR1 is LNHDA, CDR2 SQIVND, per germline (reference sequence). The CDR3 coding sequence is TGTGCCAGTAGTCCCACAGGAAACCTAGGGAGCAATCAGCCCCAGCATTTT. Translating gives CASSPTGNLGSNQPQHF.

The chain carries TRBV5-1 and TRBJ2-7, with 11 bases fitting TRBD1. Germline V lookup: CDR1 SGHRS, CDR2 YFSETQ. V shed 3 bases and J 3 bases; nucleotides not matched to a gene: 5. The CDR3 totals 15 residues. The CDR3 here is CASSWRGQGDYEQYF. Here the CDR3 DNA reads TGCGCCAGCAGCTGGAGGGGACAGGGGGACTACGAGCAGTACTTC.

The CDR3 sequence is CASRFNSLSEQYV. In nucleotides, the CDR3 is TGTGCCAGTCGCTTCAACAGTTTAAGCGAGCAGTACGTC. The chain is built from TRBV6-8 and TRBJ2-7, with no clear D. The ends were cut back, 9 bases at V and 6 bases at J, with 18 bases in the middle. The CDR3 loop spans 13 amino acids. Germline V gene sequence: CDR1 MNHGY, CDR2 SAAAGT.

The chain recombines TRBV11-3 with TRBJ2-5; 7 bases fit TRBD1. CDR1 is SGHNT and CDR2 is YENEEA in the germline V gene. This CDR3 comprises 15 residues. Germline trimming cut 5 bases from V and 2 bases from J; bases unmatched to any gene: 8. The CDR3 is CASSRGPAKQETQYF. Written as DNA, the CDR3 is TGTGCCAGCAGCAGGGGGCCTGCTAAACAAGAGACCCAGTACTTC. Looking up the rest from reference TRBV11-3 and TRBJ2-5 gives the full variable domain: EAGVVQSPRYKIIEKKQPVAFWCNPISGHNTLYWYLQNLGQGPELLIRYENEEAVDDSQLPKDRFSAERLKGVDSTLKIQPAELGDSAVYLCASSRGPAKQETQYFGPGTRLLVL.

V and J are TRBV5-1 and TRBJ1-6, with D perhaps TRBD1 (5 bases). The V and J ends lost 4 bases and 4 bases respectively, with 12 bases between them. The CDR3 consists of 15 residues. Germline V gene data show CDR1 as SGHRS and CDR2 as YFSETQ. Here the CDR3 DNA reads TGCGCCAGCAGCCCGGGGACGGGGTATAATTCACCCCTCCACTTT. Translating it yields CASSPGTGYNSPLHF.

This chain joins TRBV1 and TRBJ2-1; TRBD1 reflects the table's D call only, with no check against the DNA. TRBV1 represents a pseudogene. The CDR3 loop spans 15 amino acids. The CDR3 DNA is TGCGCCAGCAGCCCCCTGCAGGGCTCCTACAATGAGCAGTTCTTC. Its protein product is CASSPLQGSYNEQFF.